This T cell receptor (beta chain) is drawn from a study of OX40 agonist ivuxolimab in advanced cancers. Turning to the study itself: The dose-escalation cohort was around 83% male, with a mean age of about 56 years, ranging about 23 to 79.

Libraries were prepared by immunoSEQ multiplex PCR; TCRdb keeps only in-frame clonotypes and omits some of them. The sample contains tens of thousands of clones, roughly nine tenths of which appear only once. Per germline, CDR1 SGHVS and CDR2 FQNEAQ. The CDR3 is 13 residues long. Trimming took off 1 base at V and 7 bases at J, with 11 bases between the two ends. The TCR comes from an adult with an advanced solid tumor such as melanoma, head and neck, liver or kidney cancer. The chain recombines TRBV7-8 with TRBJ2-7; D unclear. Sample: CD4+ or CD8+ T cells sorted from blood, taken in a trial of the OX40 agonist ivuxolimab. The CDR3 nucleotides are TGTGCCAGCAGCTTAGTGGCCCAAGGGGAGCAGTACTTC. This translates into CASSLVAQGEQYF. The variable domain in full, with the rest retrieved from reference TRBV7-8 and TRBJ2-7, is GAGVSQSPRYKVAKRGQDVALRCDPISGHVSLFWYQQALGQGPEFLTYFQNEAQLDKSGLPSDRFFAERPEGSVSTLKIQRTQQEDSAVYLCASSLVAQGEQYFGPGTRLTVT.